This T cell receptor (beta chain) was found in a study of cytomegalovirus exposure and HLA in healthy donors. Healthy bone marrow donors formed the donor group. The primer mix had 60 Vbeta and 13 Jbeta primers. Clones were sequenced by immunoSEQ multiplex PCR, and TCRdb holds only the in-frame ones, with some missing. Of 110,000 or so clones listed, more than 60% are singletons. This CDR3 is 17 amino acids long. Germline CDR1 MGHRA, CDR2 YSYEKL. V lost 2 bases and J lost 4; bases outside the gene matches: 7. The genes are TRBV4-1 and TRBJ1-4, with 10 bases lining up with TRBD1. This sequence was found in a woman aged 40 to 50 in good health and CMV-seropositive. Sequences were obtained from PBMCs. The CDR3 is CASSQFRGQGLNEKLFF. CDR3 nucleotide sequence: TGCGCCAGCAGCCAATTCAGGGGACAGGGGCTTAATGAAAAACTGTTTTTT.